This TCR beta chain was found in a study of shared clonotypes between healthy human individuals. To note about this clone: Its antigen is unidentified. At the DNA level, this CDR3 is encoded by other sequences in the same sample as well.

Subsets obtained from CD4+ cells comprised CD45RA+ naive and CD45RA-negative memory cells. An assay was performed, and its level was deep. Assay used: immunoSEQ multiplex PCR; TCRdb lists only in-frame clones, some missing. The sample yields nearly 1,000,000 clones, around 80% seen once. The study's findings and limits: For naive CD4 cells, roughly 5% of clonotypes were shared across a few donors. Relative to memory subsets, naive subsets generally showed larger estimated richness.

V was trimmed by 0 bases and J by 0 bases, leaving 4 bases between them. The germline V gene has CDR1 SGHRS and CDR2 YFSETQ. CDR3 length: 13 amino acids. The rearrangement links TRBV5-1 to TRBJ2-7; the D is unclear. This TCR derives from a man between 18 and 35 years old in good health. Sequencing was performed on memory CD4+ T cells sorted from blood. The subset here: CD45RA-negative fraction. The CDR3 is CASSLVGSYEQYF. In nucleotides, the CDR3 is TGCGCCAGCAGCTTGGTCGGCTCCTACGAGCAGTACTTC. The whole variable domain, filled in from reference TRBV5-1 and TRBJ2-7, reads KAGVTQTPRYLIKTRGQQVTLSCSPISGHRSVSWYQQTPGQGLQFLFEYFSETQRNKGNFPGRFSGRQFSNSRSEMNVSTLELGDSALYLCASSLVGSYEQYFGPGTRLTVT.